The 19 T cell receptor beta chains reported below all come from one sample, sequenced in a study of blood T cell repertoires in COVID-19. TCRdb's table, derived via immunoSEQ multiplex PCR, lists solely in-frame clones and lacks some. The sample consists of 490,000 or so clones, approximately 91% of them appearing once. Sequencing input: PBMCs or T cells enriched from blood (not recorded which). The receptors stem from a woman aged 55-75 years who had recovered from COVID-19.

The chain carries TRBV3-1 (or the pseudogene TRBV3-2) and TRBJ2-2; 9 bases are a match to TRBD1. The J segment lost 5 bases and the V segment lost 3 bases, leaving 4 bases of the junction unmatched. The CDR3 runs 15 residues. Germline values: CDR1 LGHDT, CDR2 YNNKEL (reference sequence). For the CDR3, the DNA is TGTGCCAGCAGCCAGGGACAGGGAGGAACCGGGGAGCTGTTTTTT. Translated, it gives CASSQGQGGTGELFF.

The chain employs TRBV6-5 and TRBJ1-2; D uncertain. V shed 8 bases and J shed 0 bases, with 16 bases lying between them. Germline CDR1 reads MNHEY; CDR2 reads SVGAGI. The CDR3 totals 15 residues. In nucleotides, the CDR3 is TGTGCCAGCCGCACCGAACGTGCAGCTAACTATGGCTACACCTTC. The encoded protein is CASRTERAANYGYTF.

The V gene is TRBV18, the J gene TRBJ2-7, with 9 bases lining up with TRBD1. This CDR3 is 13 amino acids long. Germline V gives CDR1 KGHSH, CDR2 LQKENI. J gave up 7 bases and V 3 bases, and 4 bases lay outside the gene matches. The CDR3 protein is CASSPSTGGEQYV. As DNA, the CDR3 is TGTGCCAGCTCACCGTCGACAGGGGGAGAGCAGTACGTC.

The rearrangement joins TRBV5-5 to TRBJ1-3; D is possibly TRBD1 (5 bases). The CDR3 extends over 14 amino acids. Germline-derived CDR1 and CDR2 are SGHKS and YYEKEE (reference sequence). Between the trimmed V and J ends, which lost 6 bases and 8 bases, there was a span of 18 bases. The CDR3 protein is CASTPQAGGHTIYF. The CDR3 coding sequence is TGTGCCAGCACCCCTCAGGCGGGGGGACACACCATATATTTT. Supplemented by reference TRBV5-5 and TRBJ1-3, the full variable domain reads DAGVTQSPTHLIKTRGQQVTLRCSPISGHKSVSWYQQVLGQGPQFIFQYYEKEERGRGNFPDRFSARQFPNYSSELNVNALLLGDSALYLCASTPQAGGHTIYFGEGSWLTVV.

The CDR3 reads CASSYDRVQETQYF. The CDR3 DNA follows: TGTGCCAGCAGTTATGACAGGGTCCAAGAGACCCAGTACTTC. This chain links TRBV5-8 with TRBJ2-5; 7 nucleotides line up with TRBD1. The germline V gene has CDR1 SGHTS and CDR2 YDEGEE. Germline trimming cut 5 bases from V and 1 base from J; bases unmatched to any gene: 5. The CDR3 runs 14 residues.

This chain joins TRBV7-5 and TRBJ2-4; TRBD2 is the table's D call and was not checked against the DNA. TRBV7-5 constitutes a pseudogene. This CDR3 spans 18 amino acids. This CDR3 is CARSYLGLAGVCVNIQYF. The CDR3 DNA reads as TGTGCCAGAAGCTACCTGGGACTAGCGGGGGTTTGCGTAAACATTCAGTACTTC.

The chain joins TRBV5-1 to TRBJ2-7; TRBD1 agrees at 10 bases. This CDR3 region has 14 residues. Trimming removed 4 bases from V and 3 bases from J; junction bases left unmatched: 4. Germline CDR1 is SGHRS and CDR2 is YFSETQ. CDR3: CASSKGQGVYEQYF. For the CDR3, the DNA is TGCGCCAGCAGCAAAGGACAGGGGGTCTACGAGCAGTACTTC. Supplemented by reference TRBV5-1 and TRBJ2-7, the full variable domain reads KAGVTQTPRYLIKTRGQQVTLSCSPISGHRSVSWYQQTPGQGLQFLFEYFSETQRNKGNFPGRFSGRQFSNSRSEMNVSTLELGDSALYLCASSKGQGVYEQYFGPGTRLTVT.

This clone has a handful of counts. V and J are TRBV3-1 (or the pseudogene TRBV3-2) and TRBJ1-1; no clear D gene. Germline CDR1 and CDR2: LGHDT and YNNKEL (reference sequence). The CDR3 consists of 13 residues. V lost 2 bases and J 1 base, leaving 5 bases between the germline ends. CDR3 loop: CASSQTRNTEAFF. The CDR3 nucleotides read TGTGCCAGCAGCCAAACCAGGAACACTGAAGCTTTCTTT.

The CDR3: CASSLFGAPPQKLFF. The CDR3 DNA reads TGTGCCAGCAGCTTATTTGGGGCCCCCCCCCAAAAACTGTTTTTT. The rearrangement joins TRBV13 to TRBJ1-4, with a possible D match to TRBD1 (5 bases). From germline, CDR1 is PRHDT and CDR2 FYEKMQ (reference sequence). Trimming removed 2 bases from V and 9 bases from J, with 16 bases in between. This CDR3 region has 15 residues.

This chain links TRBV5-1 with TRBJ1-2; D uncertain. With 0 bases removed from V and 4 bases from J, the gap between germline ends came to 10 bases. Germline V gene data show CDR1 as SGHRS and CDR2 as YFSETQ. The CDR3 consists of 14 residues. This CDR3 is CASSLGQIFYGYTF. The DNA for the CDR3 is TGCGCCAGCAGCTTGGGCCAGATTTTCTATGGCTACACCTTC.

This rearrangement joins TRBV4-1 to TRBJ1-4; possible D gene TRBD1, 5 bases. Looked up from germline, CDR1 is MGHRA and CDR2 is YSYEKL. The CDR3 loop spans 13 amino acids. V was shortened by 0 bases and J by 14 bases, with 13 bases between the two germline ends. In DNA form, the CDR3 reads TGCGCCAGCAGCCAAGATATCGCCGGGGGTCTGTTTTTT. Protein sequence: CASSQDIAGGLFF.

V usage is TRBV18 and J usage is TRBJ2-3; 8 bases line up with TRBD2. The J segment lost 5 bases and the V segment lost 4 bases, leaving 8 bases of the junction unmatched. Germline values: CDR1 KGHSH, CDR2 LQKENI. The CDR3 covers 15 residues. CDR3 region: CASSRSHSGGDTQYF. The CDR3, as DNA: TGTGCCAGCTCACGATCCCACAGCGGGGGAGATACGCAGTATTTT.

The V gene is TRBV6-5, the J gene TRBJ1-3; 7 nucleotides align to TRBD1. The V and J ends lost 6 bases and 0 bases, in that order; junction bases with no gene match: 5. CDR1 is MNHEY, CDR2 SVGAGI, per germline. The CDR3 is 15 amino acids. Here the CDR3 reads CASRIQGFSGNTIYF. The DNA for the CDR3 is TGTGCCAGCAGGATACAGGGGTTCTCTGGAAACACCATATATTTT.

The chain employs TRBV12-3 or TRBV12-4 and TRBJ1-6, with D perhaps matching TRBD1 (5 bases). The CDR3 extends over 13 amino acids. V was trimmed by 2 bases and J by 9 bases, leaving 8 bases between them. The CDR3 loop reads CASSLSGFSPLHF. DNA of the CDR3: TGTGCCAGCAGTTTATCAGGGTTTTCACCCCTCCACTTT.

The chain combines TRBV27 with TRBJ1-2; TRBD1 is a possible D gene (6 bases). The CDR3 runs 17 residues. Trimming removed 5 bases from V and 4 bases from J, with 23 bases in between. In germline, CDR1 is MNHEY, CDR2 SMNVEV (reference sequence). DNA of the CDR3: TGTGCCAGCAGTCGAGGGACACCCCAATCAACCATCTATGGCTACACCTTC. Its protein is CASSRGTPQSTIYGYTF.

The genes are TRBV2 and TRBJ1-2, with D maybe TRBD1 (5 bases). This CDR3 region has 13 residues. The V end lost 1 base, the J end lost 7 bases, and 10 bases lay between the germline ends. CDR1 is SNHLY and CDR2 is FYNNEI in the germline V gene. DNA for the CDR3: TGTGCCAGCAGTGAAGAGACAGTCGGTGGCTACACCTTC. Protein: CASSEETVGGYTF.

This rearrangement joins TRBV12-5 to TRBJ1-6, with a weak D call TRBD1 (6 bases). The CDR3 is made up of 15 amino acids. CDR1 and CDR2 (germline): LGHNT, FRNRAP. Trimming pared 9 bases from V and 10 bases from J, leaving 22 bases between. The CDR3 sequence: CASPGGQESGSPLHF. As DNA, the CDR3 is TGTGCTAGCCCCGGGGGGCAGGAATCTGGCTCACCCCTCCACTTT.

The rearrangement links TRBV10-2 to TRBJ2-3, with D perhaps matching TRBD2 (7 bases). Trimming removed 8 bases from V and 2 bases from J, with 17 bases in between. Per the germline V gene, CDR1 is WSHSY and CDR2 is SAAADI. CDR3 length equals 15 residues. The CDR3 loop is CASLDHGGLTDTQYF. The CDR3 DNA follows: TGCGCCAGCCTCGACCACGGGGGGCTCACAGATACGCAGTATTTT.

The V gene is TRBV3-1 (or the pseudogene TRBV3-2), the J gene TRBJ1-6; 8 positions match TRBD1. Trimming at V came to 4 bases and at J to 7 bases, leaving 6 bases not matched to a gene. The length of the CDR3 is 15 residues. Germline CDR1 reads LGHDT; CDR2 reads YNNKEL (reference sequence). The CDR3 is CASSRNTGGNSPLHF. Written as DNA, the CDR3 is TGTGCCAGCAGCCGCAACACAGGGGGGAATTCACCCCTCCACTTT.